The entry that follows covers one T cell receptor beta chain sequence. Authors' processing steps: How many nucleated cells were present was estimated from reference gene primer amplification. Sequenced by immunoSEQ multiplex PCR; TCRdb stores in-frame clones only, minus some. D and trimming come from the DNA, and the V and J calls and clone size come from that table. The data show over 200,000 clones, around 90% seen once. The sample is drawn from a study of blood T cell repertoires in COVID-19. Study-wide context: The analysed material was cDNA or gDNA that came from T cells, B-cell-depleted T cells, or PBMCs.

Participants were aged roughly 18 to 89 years from some 24 US areas. Cohort assignment relied on participant-reported clinical history. Input material: PBMCs or T cells enriched from blood (not recorded which). This receptor was identified in a man aged 18 to 30 with acute COVID-19.

The CDR3 spells CASSLWLGGSAFF. In nucleotides, the CDR3 is TGTGCCAGCAGCTTGTGGTTAGGAGGGTCGGCTTTCTTT. The chain is built from TRBV5-6 and TRBJ1-1, with unresolved D. This CDR3 region has 13 residues. Germline V CDR1 and CDR2: SGHDT, YYEEEE. Trimming pared 1 base from V and 11 bases from J, leaving 15 bases between. Full variable domain (outside the CDR3, taken from reference TRBV5-6 and TRBJ1-1): DAGVTQSPTHLIKTRGQQVTLRCSPKSGHDTVSWYQQALGQGPQFIFQYYEEEERQRGNFPDRFSGHQFPNYSSELNVNALLLGDSALYLCASSLWLGGSAFFGQGTRLTVV.